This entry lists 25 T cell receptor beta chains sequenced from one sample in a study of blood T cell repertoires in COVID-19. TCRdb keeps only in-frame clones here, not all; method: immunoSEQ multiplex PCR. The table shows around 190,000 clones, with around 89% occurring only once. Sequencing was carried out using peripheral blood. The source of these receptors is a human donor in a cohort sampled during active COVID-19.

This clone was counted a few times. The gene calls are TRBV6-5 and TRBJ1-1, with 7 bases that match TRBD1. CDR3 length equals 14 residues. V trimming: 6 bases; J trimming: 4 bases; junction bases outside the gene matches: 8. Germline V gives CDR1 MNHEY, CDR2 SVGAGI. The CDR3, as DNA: TGTGCCAGCAGCCTAGGGGGCCTGAGCACTGAAGCTTTCTTT. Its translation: CASSLGGLSTEAFF.

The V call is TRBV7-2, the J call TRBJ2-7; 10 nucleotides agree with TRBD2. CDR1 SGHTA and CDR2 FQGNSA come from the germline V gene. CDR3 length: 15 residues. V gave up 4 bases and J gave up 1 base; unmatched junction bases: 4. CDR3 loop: CASSSLGLASYEQYF. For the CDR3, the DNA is TGTGCCAGCAGCTCGTTGGGACTAGCGTCCTACGAGCAGTACTTC.

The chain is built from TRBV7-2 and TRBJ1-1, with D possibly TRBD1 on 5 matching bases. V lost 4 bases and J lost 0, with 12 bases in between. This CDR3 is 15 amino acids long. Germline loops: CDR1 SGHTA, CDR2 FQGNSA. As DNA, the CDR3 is TGTGCCAGCAGCTCCAGGGCAGCTATGAACACTGAAGCTTTCTTT. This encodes CASSSRAAMNTEAFF.

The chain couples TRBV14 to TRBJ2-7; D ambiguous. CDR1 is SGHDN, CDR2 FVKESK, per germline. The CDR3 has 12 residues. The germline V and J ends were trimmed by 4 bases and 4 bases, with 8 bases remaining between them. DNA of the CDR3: TGTGCCAGCAGCCTGAGTGTTTACGAGCAGTACTTC. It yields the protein CASSLSVYEQYF. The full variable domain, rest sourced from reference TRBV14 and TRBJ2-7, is EAGVTQFPSHSVIEKGQTVTLRCDPISGHDNLYWYRRVMGKEIKFLLHFVKESKQDESGMPNNRFLAERTGGTYSTLKVQPAELEDSGVYFCASSLSVYEQYFGPGTRLTVT.

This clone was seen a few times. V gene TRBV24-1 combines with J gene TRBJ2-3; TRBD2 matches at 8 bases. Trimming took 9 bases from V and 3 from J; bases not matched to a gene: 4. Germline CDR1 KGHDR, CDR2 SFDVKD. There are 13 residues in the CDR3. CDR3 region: CATGGGSTDTQYF. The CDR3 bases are TGTGCCACCGGCGGGGGGTCGACAGATACGCAGTATTTT.

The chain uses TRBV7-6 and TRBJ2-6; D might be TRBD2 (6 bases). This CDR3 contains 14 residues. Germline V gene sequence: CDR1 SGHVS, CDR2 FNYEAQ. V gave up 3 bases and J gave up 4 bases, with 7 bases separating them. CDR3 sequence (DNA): TGTGCCAGCAGCTTCGGGAGAGGGGCCAACGTCCTGACTTTC. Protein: CASSFGRGANVLTF.

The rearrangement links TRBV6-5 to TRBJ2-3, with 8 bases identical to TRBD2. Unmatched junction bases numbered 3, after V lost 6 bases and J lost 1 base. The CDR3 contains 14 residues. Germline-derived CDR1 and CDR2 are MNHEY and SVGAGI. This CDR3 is CASSILAGTDTQYF. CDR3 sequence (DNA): TGTGCCAGCAGCATACTAGCGGGCACAGATACGCAGTATTTT.

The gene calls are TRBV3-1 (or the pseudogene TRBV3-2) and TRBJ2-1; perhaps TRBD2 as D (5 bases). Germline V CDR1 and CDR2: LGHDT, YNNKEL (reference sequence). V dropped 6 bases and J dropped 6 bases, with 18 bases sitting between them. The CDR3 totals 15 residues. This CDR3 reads CASREEGSSGNEQFF. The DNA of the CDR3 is TGTGCCAGCAGGGAAGAGGGTAGTTCGGGCAATGAGCAGTTCTTC.

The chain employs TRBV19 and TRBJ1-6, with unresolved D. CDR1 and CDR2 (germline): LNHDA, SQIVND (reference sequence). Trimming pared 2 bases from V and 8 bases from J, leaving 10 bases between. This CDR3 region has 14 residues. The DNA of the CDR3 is TGTGCCAGTAGTATAAGTCACAGAGATTCACCCCTCCACTTT. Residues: CASSISHRDSPLHF.

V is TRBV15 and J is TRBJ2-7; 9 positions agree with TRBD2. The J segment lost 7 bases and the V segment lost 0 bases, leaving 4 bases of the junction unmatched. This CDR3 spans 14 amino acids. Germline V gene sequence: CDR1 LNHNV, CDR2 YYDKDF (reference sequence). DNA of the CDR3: TGTGCCACCAGCAGAGATAGCGGGAGTCAGGAGCAGTACTTC. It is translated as CATSRDSGSQEQYF.

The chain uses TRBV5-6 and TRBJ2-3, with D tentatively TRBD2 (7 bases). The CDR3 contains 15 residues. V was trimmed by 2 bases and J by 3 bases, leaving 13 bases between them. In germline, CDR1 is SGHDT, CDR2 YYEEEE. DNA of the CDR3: TGTGCCAGCAGCTTCGGGGGGCGAGATACAGATACGCAGTATTTT. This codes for CASSFGGRDTDTQYF.

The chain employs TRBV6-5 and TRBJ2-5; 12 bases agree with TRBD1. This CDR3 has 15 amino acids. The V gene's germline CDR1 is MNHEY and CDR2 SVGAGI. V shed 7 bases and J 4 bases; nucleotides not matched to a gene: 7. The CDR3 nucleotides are TGTGCCAGCACCAGCCGGGACAGGGGGCCAGAGACCCAGTACTTC. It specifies CASTSRDRGPETQYF.

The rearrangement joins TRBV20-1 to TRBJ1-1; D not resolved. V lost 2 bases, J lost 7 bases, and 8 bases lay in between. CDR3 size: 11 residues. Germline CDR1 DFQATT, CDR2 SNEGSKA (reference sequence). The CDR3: CSARQAREAFF. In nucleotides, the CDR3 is TGCAGTGCTAGACAGGCCCGTGAAGCTTTCTTT.

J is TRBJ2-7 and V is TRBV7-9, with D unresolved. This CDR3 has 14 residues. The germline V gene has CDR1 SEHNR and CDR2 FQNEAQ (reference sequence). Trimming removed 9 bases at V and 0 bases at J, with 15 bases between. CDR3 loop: CASELAESSYEQYF. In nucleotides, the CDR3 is TGTGCCAGTGAGCTGGCGGAGAGCTCCTACGAGCAGTACTTC.

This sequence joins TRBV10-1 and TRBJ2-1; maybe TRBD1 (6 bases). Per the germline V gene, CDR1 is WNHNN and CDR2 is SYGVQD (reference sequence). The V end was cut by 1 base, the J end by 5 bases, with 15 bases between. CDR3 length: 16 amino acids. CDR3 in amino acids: CASSEFGRGHHNEQFF. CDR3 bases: TGCGCCAGCAGTGAGTTTGGCAGGGGACATCACAATGAGCAGTTCTTC.

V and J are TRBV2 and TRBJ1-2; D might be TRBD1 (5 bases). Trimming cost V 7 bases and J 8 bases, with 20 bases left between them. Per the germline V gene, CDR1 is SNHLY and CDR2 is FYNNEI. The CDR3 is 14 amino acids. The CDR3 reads CASKALTATSGYTF. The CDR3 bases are TGTGCCAGCAAGGCTTTGACAGCTACCTCCGGCTACACCTTC.

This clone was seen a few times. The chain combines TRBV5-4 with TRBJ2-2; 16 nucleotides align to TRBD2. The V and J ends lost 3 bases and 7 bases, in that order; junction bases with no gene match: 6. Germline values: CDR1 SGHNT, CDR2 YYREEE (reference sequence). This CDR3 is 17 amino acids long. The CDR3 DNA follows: TGTGCCAGCAGCTCGGGACTAGCGGGGGGGCCGAGCGGGGAGCTGTTTTTT. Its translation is CASSSGLAGGPSGELFF.

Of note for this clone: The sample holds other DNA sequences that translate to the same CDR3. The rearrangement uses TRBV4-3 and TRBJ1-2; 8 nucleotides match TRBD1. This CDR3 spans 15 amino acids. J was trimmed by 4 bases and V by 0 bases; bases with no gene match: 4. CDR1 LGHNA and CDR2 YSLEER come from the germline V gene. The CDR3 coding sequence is TGCGCCAGCAGCCAAGACCCGCAGGGGGCCTATGGCTACACCTTC. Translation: CASSQDPQGAYGYTF.

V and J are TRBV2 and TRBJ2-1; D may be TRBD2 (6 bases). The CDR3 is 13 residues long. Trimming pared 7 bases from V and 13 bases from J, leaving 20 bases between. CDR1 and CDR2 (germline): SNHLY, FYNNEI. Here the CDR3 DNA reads TGTGCCAGCAAATTACACCTCTCGGGGACTCAGTTCTTC. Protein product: CASKLHLSGTQFF.

CDR3 loop: CASSPAGGYNEQFF. The CDR3 DNA sequence: TGTGCCAGCAGCCCAGCGGGGGGATACAATGAGCAGTTCTTC. This rearrangement joins TRBV6-6 to TRBJ2-1; 9 bases agree with TRBD2. Germline V gene data show CDR1 as MNHNY and CDR2 as SVGAGI (reference sequence). J gave up 4 bases and V 6 bases, and 4 bases lay outside the gene matches. The CDR3 contains 14 residues.

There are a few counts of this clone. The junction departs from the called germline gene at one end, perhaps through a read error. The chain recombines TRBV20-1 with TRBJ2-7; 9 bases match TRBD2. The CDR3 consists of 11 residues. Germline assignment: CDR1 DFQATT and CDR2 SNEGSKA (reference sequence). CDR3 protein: CSASKREALFF. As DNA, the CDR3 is TGCAGTGCTAGTAAGCGGGAGGCGCTCTTTTTC.

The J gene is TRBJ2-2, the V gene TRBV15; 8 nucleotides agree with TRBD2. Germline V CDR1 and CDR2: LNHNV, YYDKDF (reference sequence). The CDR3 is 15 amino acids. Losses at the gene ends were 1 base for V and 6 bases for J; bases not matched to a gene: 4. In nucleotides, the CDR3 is TGTGCCACCAGCAGAGGGACTAGCTCCGCCGGGGAGCTGTTTTTT. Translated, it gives CATSRGTSSAGELFF.

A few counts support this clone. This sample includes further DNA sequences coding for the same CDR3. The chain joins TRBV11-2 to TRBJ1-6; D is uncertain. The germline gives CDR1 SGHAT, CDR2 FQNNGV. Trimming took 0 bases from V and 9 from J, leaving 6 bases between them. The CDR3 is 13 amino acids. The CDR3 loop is CASSLDPGSPLHF. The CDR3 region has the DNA TGTGCCAGCAGCTTAGATCCGGGTTCACCCCTCCACTTT.

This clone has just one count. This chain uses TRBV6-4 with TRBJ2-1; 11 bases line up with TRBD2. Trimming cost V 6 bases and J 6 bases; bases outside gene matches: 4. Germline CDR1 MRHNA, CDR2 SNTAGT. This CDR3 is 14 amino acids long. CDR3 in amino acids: CASSGLAGTNEQFF. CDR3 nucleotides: TGTGCCAGCAGCGGACTAGCGGGTACCAATGAGCAGTTCTTC.

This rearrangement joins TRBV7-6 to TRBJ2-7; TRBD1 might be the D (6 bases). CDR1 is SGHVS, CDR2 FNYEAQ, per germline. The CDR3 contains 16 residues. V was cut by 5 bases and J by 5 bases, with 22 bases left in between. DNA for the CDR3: TGTGCCAGCAGCCTGGAAGTGTTGGGGGCGAGGAACGAGCAGTACTTC. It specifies CASSLEVLGARNEQYF.